The entry that follows covers one TCR beta chain sequence. This clone's antigen is unknown. No base quality information exists; no much larger clone differs at one position. The sample belongs to a study of CD8 T cells in Susac syndrome (dated by TCRdb to the late 2010s). With regard to the full study: Among the Susac syndrome patients who were sequenced, clinically active disease was present in six and clinical remission was observed in roughly 8. At the time of blood withdrawal, Susac syndrome patients were either therapy-naive, taking corticosteroids (with some also receiving IVIg), or on IVIg alone. Repertoire sequencing was used to test whether CD8+ T cell activation and differentiation in Susac syndrome was antigen driven. The study compared CD8+ T cell repertoire clonality among 12 healthy donors, roughly 14 Susac syndrome patients and roughly 16 multiple sclerosis patients.

The CDR3 spans 13 residues, from the cysteine through the phenylalanine. The retained sequence is limited to the CDR3, 39 bases, with the frame set at the first base. CDR1 and CDR2 are drawn from the germline V gene: SQVTM, ANQGSEA. V is cut by 5 bases and J by 4 bases, and the space between the germline ends is 11 bases. Peripheral blood CD8+ and CD4+ T cells from healthy donors, Susac syndrome patients and multiple sclerosis patients were profiled by high-throughput TCR beta sequencing. The Susac syndrome patients fulfilled recently defined diagnostic criteria for definite or probable disease. CD8+ TEMRA cells were enriched by FACS, while bulk CD8+ and CD4+ T cells were purified by magnetic negative isolation. Blood was collected in EDTA tubes and processed within 24 hours, with PBMCs isolated through density gradient centrifugation. PBMCs intended for TCR sequencing were cryopreserved in liquid nitrogen and were subsequently thawed in a 37 degrees C water bath. The sorted or isolated CD4+, CD8+ and CD8+ TEMRA cells reached a purity of at least 90%.

Study-wide conclusions, independent of this receptor: Some 15 and five Susac-specific public clones were found in the total CD8+ and CD8+ TEMRA repertoires, respectively. The TCR sequencing and HLA analysis was acknowledged to have included a relatively small number of individuals. Clonal expansion was seen in Susac syndrome CD8+ repertoires, peaking in CD8+ TEMRA cells and being greater in clinically active patients than in remitting ones.

RNA was extracted using the RNeasy kit, and about 0.5 to 1 microgram was reverse transcribed with random hexamers. TCR beta CDR3 regions were amplified with the immunoSEQ multiplex PCR assay covering 54 Vbeta and 13 Jbeta segments. PCR amplification bias was corrected by using a synthetic template baseline for primer optimization and computational correction. Per the original workflow: Only productive sequences were kept, with reads annotated to V, D and J genes according to IMGT and analyzed in immunoSEQ Analyzer. Clonality was computed as one minus Shannon entropy normalized by log2 of the number of productive unique sequences. Public and private clones were assessed among the 100 most prevalent clones of each patient and control. A clone was defined as Susac-specific if it was absent from the healthy and MS cohorts, from roughly 990 published viral clones and from other ImmuneACCESS disease sequences. TCRdb trimmed public reads at Q25 via fastp, called clones via MiXCR and kept in-frame beta chains. CDR3 protein sequences are deduplicated, and each keeps its most common genes and DNA. For this entry, the V and J calls and clone size follow TCRdb and not the study's own pipeline. For this sample there are roughly 84,000 distinct CDR3 sequences; about 95% appear just once. The ten largest clones add up to roughly 0.44% of the sample.

The clonotype was recovered from a human donor with Susac syndrome. The material sequenced was CD8+ T cells from PBMCs. The rearranged segments are TRBV29-1 and TRBJ2-2; TRBD2 is a weak D gene call, 6 bases matching. The CDR3 is CSVWGVGTGELFF. The DNA sequence is given as TGCAGCGTTTGGGGGGTAGGCACCGGGGAGCTGTTTTTT.